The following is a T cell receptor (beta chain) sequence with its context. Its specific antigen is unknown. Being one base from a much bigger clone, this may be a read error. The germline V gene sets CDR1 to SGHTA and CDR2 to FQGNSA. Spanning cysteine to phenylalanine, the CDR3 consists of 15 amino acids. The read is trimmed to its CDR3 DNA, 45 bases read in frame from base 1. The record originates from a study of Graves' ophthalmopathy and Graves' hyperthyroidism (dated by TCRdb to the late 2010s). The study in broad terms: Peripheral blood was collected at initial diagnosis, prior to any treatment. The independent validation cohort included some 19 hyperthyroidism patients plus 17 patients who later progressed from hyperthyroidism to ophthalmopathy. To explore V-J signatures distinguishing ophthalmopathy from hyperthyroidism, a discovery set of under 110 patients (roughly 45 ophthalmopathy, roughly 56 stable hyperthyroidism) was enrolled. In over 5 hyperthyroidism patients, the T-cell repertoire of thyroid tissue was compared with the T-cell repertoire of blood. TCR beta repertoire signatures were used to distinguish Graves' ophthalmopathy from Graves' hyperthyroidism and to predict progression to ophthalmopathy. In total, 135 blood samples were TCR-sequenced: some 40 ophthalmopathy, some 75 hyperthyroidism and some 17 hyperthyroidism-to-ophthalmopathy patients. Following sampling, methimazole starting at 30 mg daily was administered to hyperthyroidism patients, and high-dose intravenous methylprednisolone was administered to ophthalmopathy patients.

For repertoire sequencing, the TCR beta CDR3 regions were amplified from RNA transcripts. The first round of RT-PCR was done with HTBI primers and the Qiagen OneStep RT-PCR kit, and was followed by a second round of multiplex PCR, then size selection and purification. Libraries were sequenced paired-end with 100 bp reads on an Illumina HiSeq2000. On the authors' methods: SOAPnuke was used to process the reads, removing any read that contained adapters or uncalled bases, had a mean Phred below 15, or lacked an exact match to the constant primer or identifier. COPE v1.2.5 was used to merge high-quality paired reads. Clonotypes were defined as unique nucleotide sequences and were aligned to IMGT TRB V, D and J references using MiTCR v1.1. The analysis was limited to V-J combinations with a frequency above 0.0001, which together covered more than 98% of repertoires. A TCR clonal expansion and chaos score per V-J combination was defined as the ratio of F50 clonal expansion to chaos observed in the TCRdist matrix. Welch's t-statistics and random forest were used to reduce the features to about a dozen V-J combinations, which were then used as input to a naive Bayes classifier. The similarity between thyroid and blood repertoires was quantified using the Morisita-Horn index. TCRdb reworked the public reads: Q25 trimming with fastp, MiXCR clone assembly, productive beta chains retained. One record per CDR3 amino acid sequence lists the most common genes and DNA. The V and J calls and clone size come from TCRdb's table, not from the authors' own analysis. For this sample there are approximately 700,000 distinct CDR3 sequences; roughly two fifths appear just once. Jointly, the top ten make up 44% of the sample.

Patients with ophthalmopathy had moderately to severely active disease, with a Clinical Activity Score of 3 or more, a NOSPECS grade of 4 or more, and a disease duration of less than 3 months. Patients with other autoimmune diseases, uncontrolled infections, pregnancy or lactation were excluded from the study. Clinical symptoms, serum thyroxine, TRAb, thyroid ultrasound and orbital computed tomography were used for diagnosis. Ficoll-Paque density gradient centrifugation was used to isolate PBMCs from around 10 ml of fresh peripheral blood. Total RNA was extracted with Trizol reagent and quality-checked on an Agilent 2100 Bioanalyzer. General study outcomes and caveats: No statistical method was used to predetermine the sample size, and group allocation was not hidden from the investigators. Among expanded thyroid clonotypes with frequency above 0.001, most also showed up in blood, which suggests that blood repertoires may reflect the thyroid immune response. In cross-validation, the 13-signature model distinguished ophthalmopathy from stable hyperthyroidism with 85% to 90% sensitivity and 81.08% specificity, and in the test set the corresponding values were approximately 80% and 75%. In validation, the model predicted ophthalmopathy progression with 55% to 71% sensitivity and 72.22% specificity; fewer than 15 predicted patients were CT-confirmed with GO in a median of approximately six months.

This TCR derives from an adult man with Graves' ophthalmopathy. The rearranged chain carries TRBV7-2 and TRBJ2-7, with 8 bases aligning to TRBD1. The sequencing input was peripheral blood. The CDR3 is CASSKTGDPSYGQYF. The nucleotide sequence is TGTGCCAGCAGCAAGACAGGGGATCCGTCCTACGGGCAGTACTTC.